This TCR beta chain came from a study of cytomegalovirus exposure and HLA in healthy donors. Whole-study findings and limits: Highest at DRB1 and lowest at HLA-C, TCR association rates differed among HLA loci in a later analysis. Cytomegalovirus status was reportedly diagnosed by the classifier with high specificity and sensitivity.

Trimming took 0 bases from V and 2 from J, leaving 7 bases between them. The germline CDR1 and CDR2 sequences are MGHRA and YSYEKL. The CDR3 has 14 amino acids. Primers included in the PCR were 60 Vbeta and 13 Jbeta primers. Sequencing used immunoSEQ multiplex PCR; TCRdb keeps in-frame clones, though not all of them. The table shows 300,000 or so clones, with approximately 85% occurring only once. This clone was recorded once. What it binds is not known. The chain joins TRBV4-1 to TRBJ1-2; D not resolved. The TCR comes from a woman aged 40-49 years in good health and CMV-seropositive. Sequenced: PBMCs. The CDR3 here is CASSQDQFNYGYTF. The CDR3 region has the DNA TGCGCCAGCAGCCAAGATCAGTTCAACTATGGCTACACCTTC.